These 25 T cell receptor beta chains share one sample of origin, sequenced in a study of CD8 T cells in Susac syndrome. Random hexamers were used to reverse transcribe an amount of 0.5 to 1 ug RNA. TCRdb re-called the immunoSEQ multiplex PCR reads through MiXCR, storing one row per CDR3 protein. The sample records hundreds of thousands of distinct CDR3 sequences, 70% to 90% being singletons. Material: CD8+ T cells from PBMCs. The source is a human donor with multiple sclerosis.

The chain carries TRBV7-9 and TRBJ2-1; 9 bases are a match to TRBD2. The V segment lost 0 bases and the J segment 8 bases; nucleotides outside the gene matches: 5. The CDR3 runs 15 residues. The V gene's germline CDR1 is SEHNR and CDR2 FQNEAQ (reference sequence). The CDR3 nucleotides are TGTGCCAGCAGCTTAGCTGCGGGAGGGCCGGATGAGCAGTTCTTC. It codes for CASSLAAGGPDEQFF.

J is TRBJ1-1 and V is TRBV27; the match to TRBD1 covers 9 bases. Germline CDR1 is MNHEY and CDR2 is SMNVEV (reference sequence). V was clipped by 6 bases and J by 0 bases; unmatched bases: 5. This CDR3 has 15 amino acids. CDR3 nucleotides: TGTGCCAGCAGGTGGACAGGGGAGATGAACACTGAAGCTTTCTTT. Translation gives CASRWTGEMNTEAFF.

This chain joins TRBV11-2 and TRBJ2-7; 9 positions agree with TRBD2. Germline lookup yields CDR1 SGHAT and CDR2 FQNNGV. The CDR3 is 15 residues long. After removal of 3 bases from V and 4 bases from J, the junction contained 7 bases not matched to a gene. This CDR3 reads CASSFGSGSWYEQYF. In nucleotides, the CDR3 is TGTGCCAGCAGCTTTGGTAGCGGGAGTTGGTACGAGCAGTACTTC.

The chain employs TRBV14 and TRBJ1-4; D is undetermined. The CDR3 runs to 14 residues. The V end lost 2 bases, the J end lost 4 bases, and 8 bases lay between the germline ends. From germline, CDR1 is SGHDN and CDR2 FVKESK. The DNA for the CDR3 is TGTGCCAGCAGCCAATTCCGGAGTAATGAAAAACTGTTTTTT. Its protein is CASSQFRSNEKLFF.

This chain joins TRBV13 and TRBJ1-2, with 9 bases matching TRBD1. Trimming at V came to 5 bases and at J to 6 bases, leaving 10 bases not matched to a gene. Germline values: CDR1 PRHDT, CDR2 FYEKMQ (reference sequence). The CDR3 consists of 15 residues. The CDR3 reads CASSIRDREKDGYTF. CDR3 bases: TGTGCCAGCAGCATCCGGGACAGGGAAAAGGATGGCTACACCTTC.

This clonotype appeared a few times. The CDR3 spells CATLSGREQYF. CDR3 DNA sequence: TGTGCCACCCTATCAGGGCGCGAGCAGTACTTC. This chain joins TRBV27 and TRBJ2-7; tentative D call: TRBD1 (5 bases). The germline gives CDR1 MNHEY, CDR2 SMNVEV (reference sequence). CDR3 length: 11 amino acids. Trimming took off 10 bases at V and 6 bases at J, with 13 bases between the two ends.

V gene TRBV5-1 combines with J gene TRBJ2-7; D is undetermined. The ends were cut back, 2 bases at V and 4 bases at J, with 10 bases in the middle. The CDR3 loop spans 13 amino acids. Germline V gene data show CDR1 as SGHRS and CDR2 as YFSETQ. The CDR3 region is CASSFVKGYEQYF. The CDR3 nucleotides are TGCGCCAGCAGCTTCGTTAAGGGTTACGAGCAGTACTTC.

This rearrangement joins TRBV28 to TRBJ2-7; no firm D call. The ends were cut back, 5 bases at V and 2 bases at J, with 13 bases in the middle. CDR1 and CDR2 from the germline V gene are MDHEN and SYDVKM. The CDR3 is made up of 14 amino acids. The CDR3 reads CASSAGGPAYEQYF. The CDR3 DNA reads TGTGCCAGCAGTGCCGGTGGGCCAGCCTACGAGCAGTACTTC.

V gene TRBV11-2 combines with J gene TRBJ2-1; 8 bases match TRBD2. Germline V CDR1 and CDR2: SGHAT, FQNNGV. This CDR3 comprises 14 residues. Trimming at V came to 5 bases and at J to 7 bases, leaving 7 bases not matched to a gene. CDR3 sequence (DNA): TGTGCCAGCAGCAGGCGGGAGGATAGGAATGAGCAGTTCTTC. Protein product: CASSRREDRNEQFF.

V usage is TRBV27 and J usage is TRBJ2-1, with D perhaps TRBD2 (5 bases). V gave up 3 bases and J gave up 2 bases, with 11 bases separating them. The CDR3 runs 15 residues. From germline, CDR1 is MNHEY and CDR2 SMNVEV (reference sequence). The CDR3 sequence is CASSFNSDAYNEQFF. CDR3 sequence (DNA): TGTGCCAGCAGTTTCAATAGCGACGCCTACAATGAGCAGTTCTTC.

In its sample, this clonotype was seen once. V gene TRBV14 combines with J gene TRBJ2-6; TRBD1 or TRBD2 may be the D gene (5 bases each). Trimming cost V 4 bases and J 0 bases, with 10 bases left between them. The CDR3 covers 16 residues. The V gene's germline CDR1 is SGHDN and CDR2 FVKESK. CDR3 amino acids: CASSPGRPSGANVLTF. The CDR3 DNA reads TGTGCCAGCAGCCCGGGACGCCCCTCTGGGGCCAACGTCCTGACTTTC.

The CDR3 region has the DNA TGTGCCAGCAGCTCCCGCTTGAGCACAGATACGCAGTATTTT. This codes for CASSSRLSTDTQYF. The chain carries TRBV6-1 and TRBJ2-3, with no clear D. Germline V gene sequence: CDR1 MNHNS, CDR2 SASEGT. There are 14 residues in the CDR3. The germline V and J ends were trimmed by 6 bases and 0 bases, with 10 bases remaining between them.

The CDR3 loop reads CASSLPGLAGVHTDTQYF. The CDR3 bases are TGTGCCAGCAGCTTACCGGGACTAGCGGGAGTACACACAGATACGCAGTATTTT. This sequence joins TRBV11-2 and TRBJ2-3, with 14 bases lining up with TRBD2. The CDR3 has 18 residues. Germline V gene lookup returns CDR1 SGHAT and CDR2 FQNNGV. Trimming took 2 bases from V and 2 from J; bases not matched to a gene: 6.

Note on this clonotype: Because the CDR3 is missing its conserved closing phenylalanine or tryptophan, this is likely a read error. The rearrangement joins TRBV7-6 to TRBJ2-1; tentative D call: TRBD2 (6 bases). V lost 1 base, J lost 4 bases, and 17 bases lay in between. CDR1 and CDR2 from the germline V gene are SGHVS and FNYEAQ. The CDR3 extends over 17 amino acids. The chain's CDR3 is CASSLDPPGLGYNEQFL. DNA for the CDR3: TGTGCCAGCAGCTTAGATCCTCCGGGACTGGGTTACAATGAGCAGTTCCTC.

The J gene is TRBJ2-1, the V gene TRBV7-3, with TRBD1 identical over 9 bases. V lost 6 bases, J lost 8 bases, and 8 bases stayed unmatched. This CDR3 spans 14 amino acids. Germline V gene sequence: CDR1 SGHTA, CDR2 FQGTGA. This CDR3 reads CASSLTGGMDEQFF. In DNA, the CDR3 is TGTGCCAGCAGTCTCACAGGGGGCATGGATGAGCAGTTCTTC.

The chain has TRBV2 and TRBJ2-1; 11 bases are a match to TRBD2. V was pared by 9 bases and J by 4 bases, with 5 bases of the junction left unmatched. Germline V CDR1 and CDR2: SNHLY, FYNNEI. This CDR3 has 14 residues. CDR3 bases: TGTGCCAGGGGATGGACTAGCGGGTACAATGAGCAGTTCTTC. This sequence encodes CARGWTSGYNEQFF.

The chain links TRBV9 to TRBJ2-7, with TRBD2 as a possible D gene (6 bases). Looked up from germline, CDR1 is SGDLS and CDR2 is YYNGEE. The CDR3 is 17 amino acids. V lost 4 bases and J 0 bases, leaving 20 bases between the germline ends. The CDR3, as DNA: TGTGCCAGCAGCTCGAGCGAGGGCGGGATAAGCTCCTACGAGCAGTACTTC. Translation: CASSSSEGGISSYEQYF.

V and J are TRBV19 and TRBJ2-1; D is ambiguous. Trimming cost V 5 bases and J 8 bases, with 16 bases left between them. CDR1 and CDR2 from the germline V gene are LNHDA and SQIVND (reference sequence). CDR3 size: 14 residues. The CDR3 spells CASSFRLDRDEQFF. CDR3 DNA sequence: TGTGCCAGTAGTTTCAGGCTAGATAGGGATGAGCAGTTCTTC.

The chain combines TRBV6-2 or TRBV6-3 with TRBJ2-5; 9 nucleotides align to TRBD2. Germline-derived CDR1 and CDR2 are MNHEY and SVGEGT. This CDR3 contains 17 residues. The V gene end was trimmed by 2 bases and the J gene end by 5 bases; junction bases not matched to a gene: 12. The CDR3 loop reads CASSYLSGSGSRETQYF. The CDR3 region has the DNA TGTGCCAGCAGTTACCTTAGTGGTAGCGGGAGTCGGGAGACCCAGTACTTC.

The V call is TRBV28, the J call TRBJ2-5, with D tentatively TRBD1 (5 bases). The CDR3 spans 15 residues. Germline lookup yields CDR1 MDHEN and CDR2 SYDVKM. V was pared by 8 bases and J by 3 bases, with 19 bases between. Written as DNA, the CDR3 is TGTGCCAGCCTCCAAGAGATAGGGGTGGAAGAGACCCAGTACTTC. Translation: CASLQEIGVEETQYF.

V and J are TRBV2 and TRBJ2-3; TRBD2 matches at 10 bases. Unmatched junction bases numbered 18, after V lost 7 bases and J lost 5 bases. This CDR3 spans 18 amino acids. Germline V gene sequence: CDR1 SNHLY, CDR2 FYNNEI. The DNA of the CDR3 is TGTGCCAGCACTCGAGGGCCTAGCGGGAGCTCGGAGAGAGATACGCAGTATTTT. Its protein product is CASTRGPSGSSERDTQYF.

The CDR3 DNA reads as TGTGCCAGCAGCCCAAGGGTCAAAACAGATACGCAGTATTTT. This sequence encodes CASSPRVKTDTQYF. V is TRBV11-1 and J is TRBJ2-3; D not resolved. V dropped 5 bases and J dropped 3 bases, with 12 bases sitting between them. Germline-derived CDR1 and CDR2 are SGHAT and FQDESV (reference sequence). The CDR3 has 14 residues. The full variable domain, completed using reference TRBV11-1 and TRBJ2-3, is EAEVAQSPRYKITEKSQAVAFWCDPISGHATLYWYRQILGQGPELLVQFQDESVVDDSQLPKDRFSAERLKGVDSTLKIQPAELGDSAMYLCASSPRVKTDTQYFGPGTRLTVL.

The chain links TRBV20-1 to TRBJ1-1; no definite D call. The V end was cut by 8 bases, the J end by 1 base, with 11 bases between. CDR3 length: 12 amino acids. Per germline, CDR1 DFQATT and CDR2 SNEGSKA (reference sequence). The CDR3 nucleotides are TGCAGTCCATTGGCAGAGAACACTGAAGCTTTCTTT. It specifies CSPLAENTEAFF.

CDR3 residues: CASEGHTEAFF. CDR3 coding DNA: TGTGCCAGCGAGGGCCACACTGAAGCTTTCTTT. The chain links TRBV19 to TRBJ1-1; no clear D gene. The CDR3 is 11 amino acids. Germline V gene sequence: CDR1 LNHDA, CDR2 SQIVND (reference sequence). V lost 9 bases and J 3 bases, leaving 8 bases between the germline ends.

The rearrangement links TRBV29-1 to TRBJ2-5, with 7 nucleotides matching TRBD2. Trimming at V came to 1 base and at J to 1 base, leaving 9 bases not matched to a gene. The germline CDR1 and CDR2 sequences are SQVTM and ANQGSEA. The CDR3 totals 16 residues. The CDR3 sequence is CSVEATGLAVQETQYF. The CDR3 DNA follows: TGCAGCGTTGAAGCCACTGGGCTAGCGGTCCAAGAGACCCAGTACTTC.